Sequencing of this TCR beta chain was carried out in a study of cytomegalovirus exposure and HLA in healthy donors (dated by TCRdb to the late 2010s). Broadly, across the study: According to an earlier analysis of 550 to 750 of the donors, 200 million or so T cells yielded 117 million unique TCR beta sequences and roughly 280 Gb of sequence data. An early release that covered 500 to 800 HLA-typed donors contained 300 to 350 gigabases of sequencing data and 75 million to 100 million unique TCR sequences. Of the 300 to 500 genotyped donors, 75% to 85% were placed in the genetic ancestry cluster associated with self-reported Caucasian donors. The study was designed to test whether signatures of past pathogen exposure could be identified by cataloging public T cell receptors. The T cell repertoires of several hundred subjects were profiled by immunosequencing and related to cytomegalovirus serostatus. Along with the approximately 650-subject first cohort, a separate validation cohort of roughly 110 different subjects was used. The study combined high-throughput TCR immunosequencing, statistical association of individual TCRs with disease status, and machine learning to predict cytomegalovirus infection status. A later analysis re-analyzed previously published TCR beta repertoires from 666 donors and added high-resolution HLA genotyping to study TCR occurrence patterns. Rather than using new phenotypic data, the later analysis identified candidate immune exposures from TCR beta sequences and from how often those sequences occurred across donors. An earlier analysis of 587 of the donors used high-throughput TCR beta sequencing to judge whether each TCR beta V gene segment behaved as functional or pseudogenic. Donor age, sex, ethnicity and CMV serostatus were collected together with the repertoire data. A later genetic analysis used genome-wide SNP genotypes for about 65% of the roughly 670 donors, treating that subset as a discovery cohort. Every repertoire in the discovery cohort had been generated on one and the same sequencing platform. Class I and class II HLA loci were covered by the typing at four-digit resolution. The number of typed donors differed by locus: about 620-630 for A, B, C, DRB1 and DQB1; approximately 540 for DQA1; fewer than 610 for DPA1; and roughly 470 for DPB1. A few DR-DQ haplotypes were handled as single units for association and clustering because linkage in the cohort was strong. On average, roughly 240,000 unique TCR beta nucleotide sequences were sequenced per donor among a few hundred genotyped donors of the cohort, with approximately 18% of those sequences being non-productive. On the study overall, not on this receptor specifically: In a later analysis, HLA-associated TCR beta chains showed more clonal expansion and lower generation probabilities than non-associated chains that were equally common. While some public TCRs were present in many individuals, most TCR sequences turned up only very rarely across donors. Assigning TCR associations to individual alleles was difficult when HLA alleles, especially DR and DQ, strongly co-occurred. Linkage disequilibrium might explain the correlated functional status among segregating V segments, but an unknown experimental factor could not be ruled out. Sequencing depth was assumed to be roughly uniform across donors in the presence/absence analyses, though that assumption may not hold. A later analysis associated about 17,000 TCR beta sequences with specific HLA alleles at a false discovery rate of 0.05. In a later analysis, TCR association rates were found to vary across HLA loci, with the most associated TCRs seen for DRB1 alleles and the fewest for HLA-C alleles. The authors suggested that the approach could potentially be extended to other disease states and immunological phenotypes. A further reported finding was that TCR beta sequences accurately predicted the HLA-A and HLA-B alleles for most subjects in the first cohort. In an earlier analysis of roughly 560 of the donors, most TCR beta V segments were observed in productive rearrangements about 87% or about 30% of the time, broadly matching IMGT annotations. In vitro tests confirmed that a few of the cytomegalovirus-associated TCR beta chains recognize cytomegalovirus antigens. Because the 87-base-pair reads could not distinguish some IMGT-functional V segments, including TRBV6-2 and TRBV6-3, those segments were excluded. Because counts were too low, under 20 rarely observed V segments, including chromosome 9 orphons, were left out of the earlier analysis of about 620 of the donors. A later genetic analysis associated a missense DCLRE1C variant with V-gene and J-gene trimming of TCR beta chains, and an independent cohort replicated the association. The classifier was reported to diagnose cytomegalovirus status with high specificity and sensitivity in both the original and validation cohorts. Most CMV-associated TCR beta chains appeared to be HLA-restricted in a later analysis, and the HLA associations seemed to be driven largely by CMV exposure. In a later genetic analysis, fewer N-insertions in productive TCRs were reported among donors in an Asian-associated ancestry cluster than the roughly 710-donor mean. Because some donors lacked HLA typing at each locus, the association tests relied only on the typed subset. The study listed 164 TCR beta chains as associated with cytomegalovirus. For the cohort, immune exposure information was limited to CMV serostatus. Only TCR beta chains were sequenced in this cohort, and the absence of alpha or paired-chain data limited detectable features. A group of highly shared sequence variants was considered likely to be a technical artifact of the sequencing pipeline. According to a later analysis, parvovirus B19, influenza, CMV and Epstein-Barr virus appeared linked to several top co-occurrence clusters.

The cohort was made up of about 610 healthy bone marrow donors. At the time of sampling, every cohort member was nominally healthy, though immune exposures that went unrecorded were likely present. The donor was CMV seronegative and was included in the group of 352 seronegative cohort members. Each donor provided a peripheral blood sample, and peripheral blood mononuclear cells were used for TCR beta sequencing. Genomic DNA extraction from the blood cell samples was performed with the Qiagen DNeasy Blood Extraction Kit. With respect to this clone: Its antigen is currently not known. Base quality data are lacking; no much larger clone is found one base away.

The library relied on the immunoSEQ multiplex PCR assay. A mixture of 60 forward primers for TCR Vbeta segments and 13 reverse primers for TCR Jbeta segments was used in the multiplex PCR. The CDR3 region of rearranged TCR beta genes was amplified from genomic DNA by a multiplex PCR assay. The amplified TCR beta libraries were sequenced on the Illumina HiSeq System as 87-base-pair reads. The authors' pipeline ran thus. A later analysis tallied roughly 78 million unique TCR beta chains across the approximately 670 repertoires, and approximately 12 million of those chains were shared by two or more donors. To remove PCR and sequencing errors, raw reads were error-corrected and collapsed into unique sequences using a nearest-neighbor algorithm that merged closely related sequences. CDR3 sequences were aligned to IMGT reference sequences to assign V, D and J gene segments. Each retained sequence needed at least a six-nucleotide match to both a V gene segment and a J gene segment. A rearrangement was called productive if the CDR3 had no stop codons and remained in frame with V and J, and every other rearrangement was called non-productive. CDR3 was defined according to IMGT convention as the region running from the second conserved V-encoded cysteine to the conserved J-encoded phenylalanine. The earlier analysis of about 570 of the donors excluded any sequence lacking an unambiguous match to a single V gene segment. In an earlier analysis of 587 of the donors, V segments were called functional above 56.7% productive rearrangements and were called segregating when the between-donor standard deviation exceeded 5%. A statistical classification framework was built to diagnose cytomegalovirus status from the catalog of TCR beta chain sequences. A later analysis assigned V and J genes by comparing TCR nucleotide sequences with IMGT/GENE-DB human TR gene sequences. In a later analysis, CDR3 sequences and most-parsimonious VDJ recombination scenarios were assigned using the TCRdist pipeline. In a later analysis, each TCR beta chain was defined by its CDR3 amino acid sequence together with its V-gene family, and reads without a unique V-gene family were excluded. To address suspected cross-contamination and a sequencing artifact, a later analysis removed under 600 highly shared, low-generation-probability nucleotide sequences. For each public chain, a later analysis derived a clonal expansion index from normalized ranks of inferred template counts within each repertoire. In a later analysis, generation probabilities were computed using a VDJ recombination model fitted to out-of-frame rearrangements, and the results were checked against IGoR. In a later analysis, TCR-TCR, TCR-HLA and TCR-CMV co-occurrence was scored with hypergeometric tests, and a repertoire-size bias correction was applied to TCR pairs. A later analysis estimated false discovery rates by permuting HLA or CMV assignments 20 times. In a later analysis, co-occurring TCRs were grouped using DBSCAN, and TCRdist sequence similarity was added for clustering within HLA-allele-positive subsets. Repertoires with fewer than 30,000 or more than 120,000 public chains were left out of co-occurrence clustering, as were several repertoires with anomalous nucleotide sharing. Drawn from immuneACCESS, this table holds only the in-frame rearrangements with V and J called that TCRdb kept. Clones are partly lost; checked studies trace under half to an unresolved V gene and leave the rest unexplained. Clone size and the V and J calls come from that table; the DNA yielded D and trimming. In this sample the table shows about 180,000 clones, about 80% of which occur a single time. The ten top clones hold under 0.75% of the sample.

The CDR3 starts with the cysteine, ends with the phenylalanine, and has 15 residues. Left in the record is the CDR3 DNA by itself, 45 bases read in frame from the first base. Clipping removes 10 bases from V and 5 bases from J, with 13 as the unmatched junction base count. CDR1 and CDR2 are drawn from the germline V gene: SGHTA, FQGNSA. This TCR came from a woman aged 40 to 50 in good health and CMV-seronegative. The V gene is TRBV7-2 and the J gene is TRBJ2-5, with TRBD2 matching 10 junction bases. The sequencing input was PBMCs. The CDR3 protein: CATRWQLAGDETQYF. The nucleotides are TGTGCCACCCGATGGCAGCTAGCGGGAGATGAGACCCAGTACTTC.